These T cell receptor beta chains were read from a single sample in a study of radiation and T cells in renal cell carcinoma. The data were produced by immunoSEQ multiplex PCR, yet TCRdb's version contains in-frame clones alone and is incomplete. Of more than 95,000 clones listed, approximately 85% are singletons. Material: blood, obtained from a patient whose treatment included radiotherapy and nephrectomy. The receptors were gathered from a man aged 45 to 65 with renal cell carcinoma. Each CDR3 is given with its conserved first and last residue. Fields, in order: D gene, J gene, V gene, CDR3 DNA, CDR3 protein. D genes are given only for firm matches.

NA,TRBJ2-7,TRBV2,TGTGCCAGCAGTGAAGAAGGTCGTGGGCAGGGGTTCAACTACGAGCAGTACTTC,CASSEEGRGQGFNYEQYF
NA,TRBJ2-3,TRBV9,TGTGCCAGCAGCGTAGGTTGGGACACAGATACGCAGTATTTT,CASSVGWDTDTQYF
NA,TRBJ2-7,TRBV19,TGTGCCAGTAGTCCCCCCTCAAGCGACTCGTTCGAGCAGTACTTC,CASSPPSSDSFEQYF
TRBD1,TRBJ2-1,TRBV11-3,TGTGCCAGCAGCCTGGGACAGGGAGCCTACAATGAGCAGTTCTTC,CASSLGQGAYNEQFF
NA,TRBJ1-5,TRBV7-8,TGTGCCAGCAGCTTCGTCGGGGGAAATAGCAATCAGCCCCAGCATTTT,CASSFVGGNSNQPQHF
NA,TRBJ2-5,TRBV9,TGTGCCAGCAGCGTAGTGGCTTCCCCCCCAGAGACCCAGTACTTC,CASSVVASPPETQYF
NA,TRBJ1-1,TRBV5-1,TGCGCCAGCAGCATACAGGTTACGGGGACTGAAGCTTTCTTT,CASSIQVTGTEAFF
NA,TRBJ2-7,TRBV6-5,TGTGCCAGCAGTTACTCGGAGGGAGGCTACGAGCAGTACTTC,CASSYSEGGYEQYF
TRBD1,TRBJ2-7,TRBV9,TGTGCCAGCAGCCCTCGGATTGGACAGGGATCCTACGAGCAGTACTTC,CASSPRIGQGSYEQYF
NA,TRBJ1-4,TRBV4-1,TGCGCCAGCAGCCAAAAACCGGGCCCAAATGAAAAACTGTTTTTT,CASSQKPGPNEKLFF
NA,TRBJ2-2,TRBV29-1,TGCAGCGTGCAACTTACGCTGGGGGAGGTCACCGGGGAGCTGTTTTTT,CSVQLTLGEVTGELFF
NA,TRBJ2-3,TRBV6-6,TGTGCCAGCAGAAACCCGCCCACAGATACGCAGTATTTT,CASRNPPTDTQYF
TRBD1,TRBJ2-3,TRBV28,TGTGCCAGCAGTACCCCGGACAGGGGGGAAGATACGCAGTATTTT,CASSTPDRGEDTQYF
NA,TRBJ2-2,TRBV9,TGTGCCAGCAGCGTAGGAAGGACCCCTCTCCCAACCGGGGAGCTGTTTTTT,CASSVGRTPLPTGELFF
NA,TRBJ2-5,TRBV18,TGTGCCAGCTCACCCACGGGTCAAGAGACCCAGTACTTC,CASSPTGQETQYF
TRBD1,TRBJ2-2,TRBV9,TGTGCCAGCAGCGGACAGGGGACAGGGAGGGCCGGGGAGCTGTTTTTT,CASSGQGTGRAGELFF
TRBD1,TRBJ2-7,TRBV5-6,TGTGCCAGCAGCACCTTAGGACAGGGGGCCCCGTCGCTAGGTCACGAGCAGTACTTC,CASSTLGQGAPSLGHEQYF
NA,TRBJ1-1,TRBV5-1,TGCGCCAGCTCCTTGGAACAGGGTCAAGCTTTCTTT,CASSLEQGQAFF
TRBD1,TRBJ1-2,TRBV5-1,TGCGCCAGCAGCTCCGGACAGGCGGTCTATGGCTACACCTTC,CASSSGQAVYGYTF
NA,TRBJ2-7,TRBV30,TGTGCCTGGAGTGTACGGGACATATCCTACGAGCAGTACTTC,CAWSVRDISYEQYF
TRBD1,TRBJ2-1,TRBV29-1,TGCAGCGTTGTGGACAGGAGTTCCTACAATGAGCAGTTCTTC,CSVVDRSSYNEQFF
TRBD1,TRBJ1-1,TRBV5-5,TGTGCCAGCAGCAGGACAGGGGGGATGAACACTGAAGCTTTCTTT,CASSRTGGMNTEAFF
TRBD2,TRBJ2-1,TRBV5-1,TGCGCCAGCAGCGCCCTGACTAGCGGGGGGCCTGGCGAGCAGTTCTTC,CASSALTSGGPGEQFF
NA,TRBJ2-5,TRBV7-9,TGTGCCAGCAGCCAACGTGGGGGCTGTGGGGAAGAGACCCAGTACTTC,CASSQRGGCGEETQYF
TRBD1,TRBJ1-2,TRBV30,TGTGCCTGGGAAACAGGGGGCGCGGGGGGCTACACCTTC,CAWETGGAGGYTF